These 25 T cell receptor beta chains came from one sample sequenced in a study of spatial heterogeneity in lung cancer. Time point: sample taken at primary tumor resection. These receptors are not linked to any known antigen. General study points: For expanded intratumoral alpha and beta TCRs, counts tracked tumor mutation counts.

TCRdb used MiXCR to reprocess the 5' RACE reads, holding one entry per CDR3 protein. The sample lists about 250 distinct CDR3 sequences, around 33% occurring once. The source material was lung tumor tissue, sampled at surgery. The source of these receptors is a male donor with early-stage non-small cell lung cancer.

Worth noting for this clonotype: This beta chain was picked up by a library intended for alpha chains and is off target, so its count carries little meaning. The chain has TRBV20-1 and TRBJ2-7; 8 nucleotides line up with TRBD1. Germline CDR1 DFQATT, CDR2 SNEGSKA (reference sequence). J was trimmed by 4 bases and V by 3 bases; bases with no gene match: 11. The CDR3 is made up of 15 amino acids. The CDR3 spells CSASTQGARWYEQYF. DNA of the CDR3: TGCAGTGCTAGTACCCAGGGGGCTCGTTGGTACGAGCAGTACTTC.

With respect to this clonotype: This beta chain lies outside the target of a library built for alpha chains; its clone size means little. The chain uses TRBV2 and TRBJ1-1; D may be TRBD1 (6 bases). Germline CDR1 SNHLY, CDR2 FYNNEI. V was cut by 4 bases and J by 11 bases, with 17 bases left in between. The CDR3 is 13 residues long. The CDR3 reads CASSGGHTQVAFF. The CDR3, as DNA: TGTGCCAGCAGTGGGGGACACACGCAAGTGGCTTTCTTT.

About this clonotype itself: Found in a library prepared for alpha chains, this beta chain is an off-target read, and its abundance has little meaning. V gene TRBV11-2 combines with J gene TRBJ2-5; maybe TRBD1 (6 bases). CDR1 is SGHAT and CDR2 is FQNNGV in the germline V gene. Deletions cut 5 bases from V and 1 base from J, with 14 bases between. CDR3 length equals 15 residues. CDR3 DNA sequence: TGTGCCAGCAGCCCCCAGGGGATGAGCCAAGAGACCCAGTACTTC. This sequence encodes CASSPQGMSQETQYF.

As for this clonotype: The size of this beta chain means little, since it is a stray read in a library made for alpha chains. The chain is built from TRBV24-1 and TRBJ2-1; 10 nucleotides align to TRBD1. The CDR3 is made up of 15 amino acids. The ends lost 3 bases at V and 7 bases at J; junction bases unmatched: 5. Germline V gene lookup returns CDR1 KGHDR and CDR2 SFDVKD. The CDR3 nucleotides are TGTGCCACCAGTGATCGTTGGACAGGGGGTAATGAGCAGTTCTTC. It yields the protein CATSDRWTGGNEQFF.

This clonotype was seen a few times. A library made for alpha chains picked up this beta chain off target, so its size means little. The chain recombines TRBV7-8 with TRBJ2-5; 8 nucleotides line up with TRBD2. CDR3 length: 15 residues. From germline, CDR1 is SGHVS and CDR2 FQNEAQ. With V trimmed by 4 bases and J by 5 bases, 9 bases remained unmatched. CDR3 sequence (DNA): TGTGCCAGCAGCTCACTCGGACTAGCAGGGGAGACCCAGTACTTC. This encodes CASSSLGLAGETQYF.

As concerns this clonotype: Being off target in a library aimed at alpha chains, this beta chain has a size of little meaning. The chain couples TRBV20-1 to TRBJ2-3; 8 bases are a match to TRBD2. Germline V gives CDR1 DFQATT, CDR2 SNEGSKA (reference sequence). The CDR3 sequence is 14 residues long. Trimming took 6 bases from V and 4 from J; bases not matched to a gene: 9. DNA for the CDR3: TGCAGTGCCCGTATACGGGGGGGCGCAGATACGCAGTATTTT. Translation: CSARIRGGADTQYF.

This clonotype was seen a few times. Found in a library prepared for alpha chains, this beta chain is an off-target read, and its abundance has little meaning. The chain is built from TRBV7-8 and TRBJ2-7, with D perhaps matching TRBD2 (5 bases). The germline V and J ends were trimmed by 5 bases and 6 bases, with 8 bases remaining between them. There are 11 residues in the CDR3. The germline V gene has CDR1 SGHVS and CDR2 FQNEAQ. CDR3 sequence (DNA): TGTGCCAGCAGCCACAGCGGCGAGCAGTACTTC. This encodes CASSHSGEQYF.

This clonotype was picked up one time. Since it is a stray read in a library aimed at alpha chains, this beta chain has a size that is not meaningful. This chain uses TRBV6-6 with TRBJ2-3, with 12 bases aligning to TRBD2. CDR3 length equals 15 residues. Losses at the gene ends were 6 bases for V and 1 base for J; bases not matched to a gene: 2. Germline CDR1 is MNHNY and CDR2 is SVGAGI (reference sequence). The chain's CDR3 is CASRGLAGRTDTQYF. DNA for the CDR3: TGTGCCAGCAGGGGACTAGCGGGCCGCACAGATACGCAGTATTTT.

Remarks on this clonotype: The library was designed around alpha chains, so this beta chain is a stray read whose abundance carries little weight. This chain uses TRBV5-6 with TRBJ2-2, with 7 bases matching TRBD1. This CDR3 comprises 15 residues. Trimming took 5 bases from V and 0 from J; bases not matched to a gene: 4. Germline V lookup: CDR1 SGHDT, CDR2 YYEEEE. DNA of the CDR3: TGTGCCAGCAGAAGTACAGGGGCGAACACCGGGGAGCTGTTTTTT. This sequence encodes CASRSTGANTGELFF.

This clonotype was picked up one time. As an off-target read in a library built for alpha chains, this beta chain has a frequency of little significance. The CDR3 spells CASSLVETQYF. For the CDR3, the DNA is TGCGCCAGCAGCTTAGTGGAGACCCAGTACTTC. The chain has TRBV5-1 and TRBJ2-5; D not certain. V lost 2 bases and J lost 5, with 4 bases in between. Germline loops: CDR1 SGHRS, CDR2 YFSETQ. The CDR3 consists of 11 residues.

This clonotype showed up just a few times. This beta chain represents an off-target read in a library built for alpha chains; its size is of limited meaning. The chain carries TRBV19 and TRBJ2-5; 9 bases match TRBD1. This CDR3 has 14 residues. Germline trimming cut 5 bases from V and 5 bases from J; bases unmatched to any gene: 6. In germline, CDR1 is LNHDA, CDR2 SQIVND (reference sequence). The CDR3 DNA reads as TGTGCCAGTAGTCCAGGACAGGGGTTGGAGACCCAGTACTTC. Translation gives CASSPGQGLETQYF.

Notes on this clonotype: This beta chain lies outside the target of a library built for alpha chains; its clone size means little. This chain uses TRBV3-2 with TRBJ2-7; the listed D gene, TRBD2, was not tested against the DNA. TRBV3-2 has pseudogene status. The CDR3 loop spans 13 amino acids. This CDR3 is CASSQEVAGEQYF. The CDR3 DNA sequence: TGTGCCAGCAGCCAAGAAGTAGCGGGGGAGCAGTACTTC.

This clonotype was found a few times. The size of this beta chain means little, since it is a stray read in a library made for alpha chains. CDR3 sequence reads: CASSISGAGEQYF. DNA of the CDR3: TGTGCCAGCAGTATCTCAGGGGCTGGCGAGCAGTACTTC. The chain employs TRBV27 and TRBJ2-7, with D possibly matching TRBD1 (6 bases). Trimming pared 5 bases from V and 6 bases from J, leaving 14 bases between. Germline CDR1 reads MNHEY; CDR2 reads SMNVEV (reference sequence). This CDR3 has 13 amino acids.

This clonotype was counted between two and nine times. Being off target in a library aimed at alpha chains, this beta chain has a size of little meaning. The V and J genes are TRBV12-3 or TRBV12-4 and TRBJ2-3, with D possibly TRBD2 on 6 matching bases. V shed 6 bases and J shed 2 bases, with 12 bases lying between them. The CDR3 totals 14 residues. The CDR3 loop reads CASRSGLPTDTQYF. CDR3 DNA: TGTGCCAGCAGAAGCGGGTTACCCACAGATACGCAGTATTTT.

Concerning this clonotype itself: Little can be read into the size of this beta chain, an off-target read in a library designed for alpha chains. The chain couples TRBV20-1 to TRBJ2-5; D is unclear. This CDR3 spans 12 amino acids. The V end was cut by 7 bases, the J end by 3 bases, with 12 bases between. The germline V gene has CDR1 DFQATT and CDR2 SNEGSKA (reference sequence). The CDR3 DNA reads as TGCAGTGGCATCCCGCTAGAAGAGACCCAGTACTTC. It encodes CSGIPLEETQYF.

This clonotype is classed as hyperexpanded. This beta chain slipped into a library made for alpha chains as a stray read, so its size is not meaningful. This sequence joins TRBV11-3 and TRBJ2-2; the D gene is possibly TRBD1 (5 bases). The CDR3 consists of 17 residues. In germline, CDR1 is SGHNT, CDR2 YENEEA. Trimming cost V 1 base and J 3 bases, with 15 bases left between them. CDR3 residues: CASSLVGPGIDTGELFF. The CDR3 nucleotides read TGTGCCAGCAGCTTAGTGGGGCCAGGGATTGACACCGGGGAGCTGTTTTTT.

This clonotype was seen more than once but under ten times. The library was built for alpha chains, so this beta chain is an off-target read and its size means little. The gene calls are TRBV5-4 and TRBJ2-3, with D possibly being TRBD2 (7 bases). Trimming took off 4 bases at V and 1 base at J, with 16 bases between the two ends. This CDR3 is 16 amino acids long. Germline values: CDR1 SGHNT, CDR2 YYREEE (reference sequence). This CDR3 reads CASSGGGRGRTDTQYF. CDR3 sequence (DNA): TGTGCCAGCAGCGGAGGAGGGCGGGGGCGCACAGATACGCAGTATTTT.

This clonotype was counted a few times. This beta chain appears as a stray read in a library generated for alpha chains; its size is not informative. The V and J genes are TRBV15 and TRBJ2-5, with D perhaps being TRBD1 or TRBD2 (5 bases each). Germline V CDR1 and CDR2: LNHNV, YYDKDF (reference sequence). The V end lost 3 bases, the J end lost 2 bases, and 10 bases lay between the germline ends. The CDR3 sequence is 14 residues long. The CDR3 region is CATSSRDGQETQYF. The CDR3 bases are TGTGCCACCAGCAGCCGGGACGGACAAGAGACCCAGTACTTC.

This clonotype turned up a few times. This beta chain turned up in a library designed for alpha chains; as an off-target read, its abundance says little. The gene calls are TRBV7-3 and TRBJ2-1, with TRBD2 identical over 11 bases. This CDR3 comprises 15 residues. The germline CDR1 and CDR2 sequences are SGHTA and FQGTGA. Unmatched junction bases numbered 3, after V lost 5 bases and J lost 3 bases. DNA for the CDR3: TGTGCCAGCAGCGAGGGACTAGCGGACTACAATGAGCAGTTCTTC. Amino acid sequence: CASSEGLADYNEQFF.

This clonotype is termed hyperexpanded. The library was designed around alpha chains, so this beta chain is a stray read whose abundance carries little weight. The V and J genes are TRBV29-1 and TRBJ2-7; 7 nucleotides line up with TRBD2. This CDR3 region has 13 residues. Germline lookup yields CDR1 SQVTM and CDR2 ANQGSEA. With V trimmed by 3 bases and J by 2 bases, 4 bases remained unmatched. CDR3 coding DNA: TGCAGCGTTGAGGGAGGGACTACCTACGAGCAGTACTTC. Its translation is CSVEGGTTYEQYF.

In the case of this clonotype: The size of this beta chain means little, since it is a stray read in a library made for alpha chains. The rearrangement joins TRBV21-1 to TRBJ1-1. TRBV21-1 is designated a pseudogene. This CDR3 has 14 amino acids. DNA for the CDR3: TGTGCCAGCAGCAAAGTAGGTCTGAACACTGAAGCTTTCTTT. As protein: CASSKVGLNTEAFF.

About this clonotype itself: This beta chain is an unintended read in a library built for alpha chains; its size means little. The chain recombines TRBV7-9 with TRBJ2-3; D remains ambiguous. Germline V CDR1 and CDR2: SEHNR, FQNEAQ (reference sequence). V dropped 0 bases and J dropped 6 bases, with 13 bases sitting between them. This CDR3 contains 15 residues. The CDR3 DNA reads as TGTGCCAGCAGCTTAGCGAGCGCCCCCACCGATACGCAGTATTTT. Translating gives CASSLASAPTDTQYF.

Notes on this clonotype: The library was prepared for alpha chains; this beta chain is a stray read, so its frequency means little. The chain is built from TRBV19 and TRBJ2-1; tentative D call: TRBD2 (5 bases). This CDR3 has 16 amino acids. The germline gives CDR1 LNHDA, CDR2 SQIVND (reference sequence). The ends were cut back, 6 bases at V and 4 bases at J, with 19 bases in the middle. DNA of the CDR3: TGTGCCAGTAGCTCAGGACTTGCCGCGGGTTACAATGAGCAGTTCTTC. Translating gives CASSSGLAAGYNEQFF. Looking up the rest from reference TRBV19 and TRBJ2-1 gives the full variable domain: DGGITQSPKYLFRKEGQNVTLSCEQNLNHDAMYWYRQDPGQGLRLIYYSQIVNDFQKGDIAEGYSVSREKKESFPLTVTSAQKNPTAFYLCASSSGLAAGYNEQFFGPGTRLTVL.

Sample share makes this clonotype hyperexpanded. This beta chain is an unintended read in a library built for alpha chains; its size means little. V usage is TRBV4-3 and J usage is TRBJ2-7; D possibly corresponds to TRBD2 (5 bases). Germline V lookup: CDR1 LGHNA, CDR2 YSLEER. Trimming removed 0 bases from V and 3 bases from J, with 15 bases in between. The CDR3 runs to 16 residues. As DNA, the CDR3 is TGCGCCAGCAGCCAAGATGAGCTAGGAGGATACTACGAGCAGTACTTC. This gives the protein CASSQDELGGYYEQYF.

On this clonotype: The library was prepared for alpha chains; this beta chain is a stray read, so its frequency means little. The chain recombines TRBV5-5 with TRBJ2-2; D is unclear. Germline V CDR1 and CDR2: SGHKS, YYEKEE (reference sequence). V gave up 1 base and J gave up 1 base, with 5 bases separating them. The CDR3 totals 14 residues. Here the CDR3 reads CASSLNWNTGELFF. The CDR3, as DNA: TGTGCCAGCAGCTTGAATTGGAACACCGGGGAGCTGTTTTTT.